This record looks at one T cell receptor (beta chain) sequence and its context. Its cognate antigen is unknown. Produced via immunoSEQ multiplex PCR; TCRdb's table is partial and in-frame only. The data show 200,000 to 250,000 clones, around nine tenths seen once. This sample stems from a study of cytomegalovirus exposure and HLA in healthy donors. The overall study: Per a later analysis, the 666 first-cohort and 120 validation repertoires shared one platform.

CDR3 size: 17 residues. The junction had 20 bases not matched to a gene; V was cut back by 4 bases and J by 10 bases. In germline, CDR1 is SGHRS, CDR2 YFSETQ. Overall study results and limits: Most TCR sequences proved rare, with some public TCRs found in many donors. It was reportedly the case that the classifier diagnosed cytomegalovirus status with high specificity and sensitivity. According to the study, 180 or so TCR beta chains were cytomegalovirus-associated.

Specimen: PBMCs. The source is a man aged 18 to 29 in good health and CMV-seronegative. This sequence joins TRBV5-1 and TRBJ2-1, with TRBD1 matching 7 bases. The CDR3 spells CASSAHSSETGYGEQFF. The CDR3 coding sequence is TGCGCCAGCAGCGCCCACTCCTCCGAGACAGGGTACGGCGAGCAGTTCTTC.